These 32 T cell receptor beta chains originate from one sample sequenced in a study of cytomegalovirus exposure and HLA in healthy donors. The primer mix had 60 Vbeta and 13 Jbeta primers. Only in-frame clones appear in the TCRdb table, and some are missing; sequencing was by immunoSEQ multiplex PCR. The top ten hold approximately 3% of the sample, which has 90,000 or so clones, 78% seen once. The sequenced sample consisted of PBMCs. Receptors originate from a woman in her thirties or forties in good health and CMV-seronegative.

The V and J genes are TRBV7-3 and TRBJ2-3, with a weak D call TRBD2 (5 bases). V was cut by 1 base and J by 6 bases, with 17 bases left in between. The CDR3 length is 16 residues. Germline V lookup: CDR1 SGHTA, CDR2 FQGTGA. CDR3 sequence (DNA): TGTGCCAGCAGCTTAAACCCCGGGGTTGTTCGGGATACGCAGTATTTT. Translated: CASSLNPGVVRDTQYF.

This sequence joins TRBV5-6 and TRBJ2-5; D is possibly TRBD2 (6 bases). The CDR3 has 14 amino acids. Trimming took off 5 bases at V and 2 bases at J, with 13 bases between the two ends. Per germline, CDR1 SGHDT and CDR2 YYEEEE. The CDR3 nucleotides read TGTGCCAGCAGACGGGCCGGGGGTCAAGAGACCCAGTACTTC. Its protein is CASRRAGGQETQYF. Looking up the rest from reference TRBV5-6 and TRBJ2-5 gives the full variable domain: DAGVTQSPTHLIKTRGQQVTLRCSPKSGHDTVSWYQQALGQGPQFIFQYYEEEERQRGNFPDRFSGHQFPNYSSELNVNALLLGDSALYLCASRRAGGQETQYFGPGTRLLVL.

This clone was recorded only once. This chain connects TRBV11-1 to TRBJ2-1; 7 bases fit TRBD2. Germline assignment: CDR1 SGHAT and CDR2 FQDESV (reference sequence). V dropped 1 base and J dropped 0; count of bases not matched to a gene: 3. The CDR3 length is 16 residues. The CDR3 spells CASSLGAGSSYNEQFF. The CDR3 region has the DNA TGTGCCAGCAGCTTAGGAGCGGGAAGCTCCTACAATGAGCAGTTCTTC.

The J gene is TRBJ1-1, the V gene TRBV28; no clear D gene. CDR3 length equals 10 residues. V dropped 10 bases and J dropped 4 bases, with 7 bases sitting between them. Germline V CDR1 and CDR2: MDHEN, SYDVKM. The CDR3 nucleotides are TGTGCCACCCCAGGCACTGAAGCTTTCTTT. It encodes CATPGTEAFF.

The rearrangement joins TRBV5-4 to TRBJ2-2; 7 bases are a match to TRBD2. CDR3 size: 14 residues. Germline loops: CDR1 SGHNT, CDR2 YYREEE (reference sequence). J was trimmed by 4 bases and V by 2 bases; bases with no gene match: 2. CDR3 sequence: CASSLSGGTGELFF. The CDR3 coding sequence is TGTGCCAGCAGCTTATCGGGGGGCACCGGGGAGCTGTTTTTT.

The chain couples TRBV29-1 to TRBJ1-2; TRBD1 matches 7 bases. This CDR3 has 13 amino acids. Germline loops: CDR1 SQVTM, CDR2 ANQGSEA. V lost 8 bases, J lost 3 bases, and 9 bases stayed unmatched. The CDR3 bases are TGCAGCTCAAGACAGGGAATGGACTATGGCTACACCTTC. As protein: CSSRQGMDYGYTF. The whole variable domain, remainder taken from reference TRBV29-1 and TRBJ1-2, is SAVISQKPSRDICQRGTSLTIQCQVDSQVTMMFWYRQQPGQSLTLIATANQGSEATYESGFVIDKFPISRPNLTFSTLTVSNMSPEDSSIYLCSSRQGMDYGYTFGSGTRLTVV.

The chain links TRBV7-9 to TRBJ1-1; D gene ambiguous. The CDR3 contains 13 residues. V was shortened by 11 bases and J by 1 base, with 14 bases between the two germline ends. Germline V gene sequence: CDR1 SEHNR, CDR2 FQNEAQ (reference sequence). The CDR3 region has the DNA TGTGCCTCAAAGGGAGGGCCGAACACTGAAGCTTTCTTT. Its protein is CASKGGPNTEAFF.

The chain joins TRBV10-3 to TRBJ1-1; weak D call: TRBD1 (6 bases). V was pared by 4 bases and J by 2 bases, with 11 bases between. CDR1 ENHRY and CDR2 SYGVKD come from the germline V gene. The CDR3 has 14 residues. For the CDR3, the DNA is TGTGCCATCAGTGGGACAGTCAACAACACTGAAGCTTTCTTT. This codes for CAISGTVNNTEAFF.

This chain connects TRBV10-3 to TRBJ2-1; D gene ambiguous. The CDR3 extends over 12 amino acids. The germline gives CDR1 ENHRY, CDR2 SYGVKD. Trimming removed 11 bases from V and 8 bases from J, with 16 bases in between. CDR3 sequence: CASGAVDDEQFF. In nucleotides, the CDR3 is TGTGCCTCCGGAGCCGTCGACGATGAGCAGTTCTTC.

This chain connects TRBV5-5 to TRBJ2-1, with D maybe TRBD2 (5 bases). The CDR3 sequence is 15 residues long. Trimming pared 1 base from V and 0 bases from J, leaving 8 bases between. Per germline, CDR1 SGHKS and CDR2 YYEKEE (reference sequence). CDR3 nucleotide sequence: TGTGCCAGCAGCTTGTCGGGGTCCTCCTACAATGAGCAGTTCTTC. Its translation is CASSLSGSSYNEQFF. Complete variable domain (other parts from reference TRBV5-5 and TRBJ2-1): DAGVTQSPTHLIKTRGQQVTLRCSPISGHKSVSWYQQVLGQGPQFIFQYYEKEERGRGNFPDRFSARQFPNYSSELNVNALLLGDSALYLCASSLSGSSYNEQFFGPGTRLTVL.

The chain links TRBV28 to TRBJ1-5; D might be TRBD1 (5 bases). The CDR3 has 13 amino acids. V shed 10 bases and J shed 4 bases, with 14 bases lying between them. Germline CDR1 is MDHEN and CDR2 is SYDVKM. Here the CDR3 DNA reads TGTGCCATCGCCGGGACTCTTAATCAGCCCCAGCATTTT. Protein sequence: CAIAGTLNQPQHF.

This chain uses TRBV28 with TRBJ2-2, with D tentatively TRBD2 (6 bases). The germline gives CDR1 MDHEN, CDR2 SYDVKM. CDR3 size: 14 residues. V dropped 2 bases and J dropped 5 bases, with 9 bases sitting between them. The CDR3 sequence is CASSLREATGELFF. Written as DNA, the CDR3 is TGTGCCAGCAGTTTAAGGGAGGCTACCGGGGAGCTGTTTTTT.

The J gene is TRBJ2-6, the V gene TRBV28; D is possibly TRBD1 (5 bases). The CDR3 totals 16 residues. Looked up from germline, CDR1 is MDHEN and CDR2 is SYDVKM. Trimming removed 5 bases from V and 0 bases from J, with 11 bases in between. CDR3 DNA: TGTGCCAGCAGTCCAACAGGCTTCTCTGGGGCCAACGTCCTGACTTTC. Translated: CASSPTGFSGANVLTF.

This sequence joins TRBV2 and TRBJ1-2; D is ambiguous. The CDR3 totals 15 residues. CDR1 and CDR2 from the germline V gene are SNHLY and FYNNEI. Deletions cut 8 bases from V and 6 bases from J, with 22 bases between. CDR3 sequence reads: CASGPYIGPEDGYTF. In DNA form, the CDR3 reads TGTGCCAGCGGTCCATATATAGGCCCGGAGGATGGCTACACCTTC.

J is TRBJ2-3 and V is TRBV2; 9 positions agree with TRBD1. The germline V gene has CDR1 SNHLY and CDR2 FYNNEI. The CDR3 totals 16 residues. V lost 7 bases to trimming and J lost 1 base; unmatched junction nucleotides: 9. The CDR3 here is CASTMITGGRTDTQYF. CDR3 bases: TGTGCCAGCACCATGATAACAGGGGGCCGCACAGATACGCAGTATTTT.

The chain has TRBV5-4 and TRBJ2-7, with TRBD1 matching over 7 bases. The V gene's germline CDR1 is SGHNT and CDR2 YYREEE (reference sequence). The CDR3 is 14 residues long. The V segment lost 4 bases and the J segment 0 bases; nucleotides outside the gene matches: 4. The CDR3 sequence is CASSDGDSSYEQYF. Here the CDR3 DNA reads TGTGCCAGCAGCGACGGGGACAGCTCCTACGAGCAGTACTTC.

V is TRBV27 and J is TRBJ2-1; TRBD2 agrees at 10 bases. Germline trimming cut 1 base from V and 9 bases from J; bases unmatched to any gene: 12. The CDR3 extends over 17 amino acids. Looked up from germline, CDR1 is MNHEY and CDR2 is SMNVEV (reference sequence). CDR3 DNA sequence: TGTGCCAGCAGTTTATTTGGCGCTAGCGGGAGTTTGAGTGAGCAGTTCTTC. Residues: CASSLFGASGSLSEQFF.

This chain connects TRBV29-1 to TRBJ2-3, with 7 bases fitting TRBD1. V dropped 7 bases and J dropped 3; count of bases not matched to a gene: 10. CDR1 is SQVTM, CDR2 ANQGSEA, per germline. The CDR3 extends over 14 amino acids. CDR3 sequence: CSGRQGLGTDTQYF. CDR3 DNA sequence: TGCAGCGGCCGACAGGGTTTGGGGACAGATACGCAGTATTTT.

This chain links TRBV7-3 with TRBJ2-2; D might be TRBD1 (6 bases). V was trimmed by 4 bases and J by 3 bases, leaving 12 bases between them. The germline V gene encodes CDR1 SGHTA and CDR2 FQGTGA. CDR3 length equals 15 residues. The CDR3 bases are TGTGCCAGCAGCTCAGGGGCCCAGTACACCGGGGAGCTGTTTTTT. Translated, it gives CASSSGAQYTGELFF.

The J gene is TRBJ1-2, the V gene TRBV4-1, with 11 nucleotides matching TRBD1. Germline trimming cut 5 bases from V and 7 bases from J; bases unmatched to any gene: 3. Germline V CDR1 and CDR2: MGHRA, YSYEKL. The CDR3 length is 13 residues. CDR3 in amino acids: CASSGQGAGGYTF. CDR3 nucleotides: TGCGCCAGCAGCGGACAGGGGGCGGGTGGCTACACCTTC.

The chain's CDR3 is CASSARGPTNTGELFF. CDR3 in DNA: TGTGCCAGCAGCGCCAGGGGCCCTACTAACACCGGGGAGCTGTTTTTT. The gene calls are TRBV11-3 and TRBJ2-2; perhaps TRBD1 as D (6 bases). The CDR3 runs 16 residues. V shed 5 bases and J shed 2 bases, with 15 bases lying between them. CDR1 and CDR2 (germline): SGHNT, YENEEA. Full variable domain (outside the CDR3, taken from reference TRBV11-3 and TRBJ2-2): EAGVVQSPRYKIIEKKQPVAFWCNPISGHNTLYWYLQNLGQGPELLIRYENEEAVDDSQLPKDRFSAERLKGVDSTLKIQPAELGDSAVYLCASSARGPTNTGELFFGEGSRLTVL.

The chain carries TRBV15 and TRBJ1-2, with D perhaps TRBD1 (6 bases). V was trimmed by 0 bases and J by 8 bases, leaving 13 bases between them. The CDR3 extends over 14 amino acids. Germline V gene data show CDR1 as LNHNV and CDR2 as YYDKDF (reference sequence). The CDR3 spells CATSRDRADRGYTF. The CDR3 bases are TGTGCCACCAGCAGAGATCGGGCAGACAGGGGCTACACCTTC.

V usage is TRBV5-1 and J usage is TRBJ1-3; D gene unclear. The V end was cut by 3 bases, the J end by 9 bases, with 10 bases between. CDR1 and CDR2 from the germline V gene are SGHRS and YFSETQ. This CDR3 spans 12 amino acids. As DNA, the CDR3 is TGCGCCAGCAGCTCGACGACTGGCACCATATATTTT. The encoded protein is CASSSTTGTIYF.

The V gene is TRBV7-7, the J gene TRBJ2-2; TRBD1 is a possible D gene (6 bases). Deletions cut 5 bases from V and 0 bases from J, with 13 bases between. The length of the CDR3 is 16 residues. The germline gives CDR1 SSHAT, CDR2 FNYEAQ (reference sequence). CDR3 bases: TGTGCCAGCAGCACCCGGACAGCCTCGAACACCGGGGAGCTGTTTTTT. This gives the protein CASSTRTASNTGELFF.

The rearrangement links TRBV6-5 to TRBJ2-1; D not certain. Per germline, CDR1 MNHEY and CDR2 SVGAGI. Trimming shortened V by 2 bases and J by 0 bases, and 8 bases separated the two germline ends. CDR3 length: 15 amino acids. The CDR3 coding sequence is TGTGCCAGCAGTTACGAGCCGAGCTCCTACAATGAGCAGTTCTTC. Protein product: CASSYEPSSYNEQFF.

This clone was detected only a few times. This sequence joins TRBV9 and TRBJ1-4; TRBD1 agrees at 7 bases. CDR1 is SGDLS and CDR2 is YYNGEE in the germline V gene. J gave up 0 bases and V 2 bases, and 1 base lay outside the gene matches. The CDR3 length is 15 residues. Here the CDR3 reads CASSVGTATNEKLFF. The DNA for the CDR3 is TGTGCCAGCAGCGTCGGGACAGCAACTAATGAAAAACTGTTTTTT.

This chain links TRBV7-3 with TRBJ2-1, with D possibly matching TRBD1 (6 bases). Trimming cost V 4 bases and J 7 bases, with 20 bases left between them. Germline loops: CDR1 SGHTA, CDR2 FQGTGA. CDR3 length equals 16 residues. CDR3 sequence reads: CASSSSGEGELNEQFF. CDR3 coding DNA: TGTGCCAGCAGCTCCTCGGGCGAGGGGGAACTGAATGAGCAGTTCTTC.

This clone came up a few times. The V gene is TRBV5-1, the J gene TRBJ2-7, with 7 bases matching TRBD1. This CDR3 is 14 amino acids long. Germline V gene lookup returns CDR1 SGHRS and CDR2 YFSETQ. Germline trimming cut 0 bases from V and 4 bases from J; bases unmatched to any gene: 4. The DNA of the CDR3 is TGCGCCAGCAGCTTGGAGGGGGCGCCGTACGAGCAGTACTTC. This encodes CASSLEGAPYEQYF.

This sequence joins TRBV15 and TRBJ2-1; D possibly corresponds to TRBD1 (6 bases). The CDR3 is 15 residues long. Trimming left V 1 base short and J 5 bases short, with 12 bases between. The V gene's germline CDR1 is LNHNV and CDR2 YYDKDF (reference sequence). CDR3 nucleotides: TGTGCCACCAGCAGAGGGTTAGGGGGAAACAATGAGCAGTTCTTC. Its translation: CATSRGLGGNNEQFF.

The chain is built from TRBV5-3 and TRBJ1-5, with D perhaps matching TRBD1 (5 bases). TRBV5-3 is known as an ORF, though its function is uncertain. Trimming pared 2 bases from V and 11 bases from J, leaving 23 bases between. CDR3 length equals 16 residues. The CDR3 here is CARSLQTGQGVPTQHF. CDR3 bases: TGTGCCAGAAGCTTACAAACGGGCCAGGGCGTCCCGACCCAGCATTTT.

V gene TRBV27 combines with J gene TRBJ1-5; D remains unclear. Trimming pared 6 bases from V and 5 bases from J, leaving 17 bases between. This CDR3 contains 15 residues. The germline CDR1 and CDR2 sequences are MNHEY and SMNVEV (reference sequence). The CDR3 is CASRGELLRHQPQHF. The CDR3 DNA sequence: TGTGCCAGCAGGGGAGAGCTGTTGAGGCATCAGCCCCAGCATTTT.

The V and J genes are TRBV5-1 and TRBJ2-3; TRBD2 matches 14 bases. Germline V lookup: CDR1 SGHRS, CDR2 YFSETQ. The CDR3 contains 15 residues. The ends lost 3 bases at V and 7 bases at J; junction bases unmatched: 4. CDR3: CASSSGTSGSNTQYF. CDR3 DNA: TGCGCCAGCAGCTCCGGGACTAGCGGGAGTAATACGCAGTATTTT.